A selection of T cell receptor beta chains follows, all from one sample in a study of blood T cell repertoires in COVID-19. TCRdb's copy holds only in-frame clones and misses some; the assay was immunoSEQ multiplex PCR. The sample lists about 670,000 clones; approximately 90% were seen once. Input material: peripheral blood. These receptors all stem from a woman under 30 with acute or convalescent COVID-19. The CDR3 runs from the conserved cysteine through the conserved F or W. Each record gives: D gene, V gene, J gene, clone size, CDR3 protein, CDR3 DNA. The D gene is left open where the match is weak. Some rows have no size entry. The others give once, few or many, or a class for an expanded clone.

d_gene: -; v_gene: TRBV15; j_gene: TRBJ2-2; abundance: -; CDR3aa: CATSRDRSANTGELFF; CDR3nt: TGTGCCACCAGCAGAGACAGGTCCGCGAACACCGGGGAGCTGTTTTTT
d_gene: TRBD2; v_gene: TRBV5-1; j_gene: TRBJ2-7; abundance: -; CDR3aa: CASSLGLAGGGSYEQYF; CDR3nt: TGCGCCAGCAGCTTGGGACTAGCGGGGGGCGGGTCCTACGAGCAGTACTTC
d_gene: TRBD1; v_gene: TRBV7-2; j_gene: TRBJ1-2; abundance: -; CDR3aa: CASSLFRTGGFYGYTF; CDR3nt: TGTGCCAGCAGCTTATTCCGGACAGGGGGCTTCTATGGCTACACCTTC
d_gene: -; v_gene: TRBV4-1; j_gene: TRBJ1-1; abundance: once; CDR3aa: CASSQGGEAFF; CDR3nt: TGCGCCAGCAGCCAAGGAGGTGAAGCTTTCTTT
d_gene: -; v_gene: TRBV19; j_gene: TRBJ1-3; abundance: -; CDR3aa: CASSTTPSSGNTIYF; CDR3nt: TGTGCCAGTAGTACAACGCCGAGCTCTGGAAACACCATATATTTT
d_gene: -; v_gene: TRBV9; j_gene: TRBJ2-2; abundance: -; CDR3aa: CASSAPRAGELFF; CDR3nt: TGTGCCAGCAGCGCCCCCCGGGCCGGGGAGCTGTTTTTT
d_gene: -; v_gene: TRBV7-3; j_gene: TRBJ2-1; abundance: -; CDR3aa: CASSAGAQYNEQFF; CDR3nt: TGTGCCAGCTCGGCGGGGGCCCAATACAATGAGCAGTTCTTC
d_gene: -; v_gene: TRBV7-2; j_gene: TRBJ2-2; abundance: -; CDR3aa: CASSSLGARLTGELFF; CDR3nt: TGTGCCAGCAGCTCCCTTGGGGCGCGTCTCACCGGGGAGCTGTTTTTT
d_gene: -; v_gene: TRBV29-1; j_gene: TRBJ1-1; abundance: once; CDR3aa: CSVAISWTEAFF; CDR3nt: TGCAGCGTTGCAATAAGCTGGACTGAAGCTTTCTTT
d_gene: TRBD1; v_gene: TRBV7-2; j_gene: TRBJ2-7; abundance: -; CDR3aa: CASSPGQGRYEQYF; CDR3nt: TGTGCCAGCAGCCCGGGACAGGGAAGATACGAGCAGTACTTC
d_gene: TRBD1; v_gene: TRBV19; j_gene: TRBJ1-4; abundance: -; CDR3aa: CASSIYTGTAGEKLFF; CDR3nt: TGTGCCAGTAGTATATACACGGGGACAGCAGGAGAAAAACTGTTTTTT
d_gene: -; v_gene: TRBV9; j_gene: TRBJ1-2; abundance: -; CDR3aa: CASSVVPSAGWDYGYTF; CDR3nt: TGTGCCAGCAGCGTAGTCCCATCCGCAGGGTGGGACTATGGCTACACCTTC
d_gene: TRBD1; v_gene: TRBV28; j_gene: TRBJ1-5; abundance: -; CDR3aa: CASSPTGELIRTQPQHF; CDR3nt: TGTGCCAGCAGTCCTACAGGGGAGTTAATCCGGACGCAGCCCCAGCATTTT
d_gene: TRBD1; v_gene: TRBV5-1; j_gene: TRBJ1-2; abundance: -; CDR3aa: CASSPGTGGLLFGYTF; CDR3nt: TGCGCCAGCAGCCCTGGGACAGGGGGCCTTCTTTTTGGCTACACCTTC
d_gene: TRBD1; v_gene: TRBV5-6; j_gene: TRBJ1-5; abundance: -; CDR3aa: CASSGRVTGLNQPQHF; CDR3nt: TGTGCCAGCAGCGGGCGGGTGACAGGGCTTAATCAGCCCCAGCATTTT
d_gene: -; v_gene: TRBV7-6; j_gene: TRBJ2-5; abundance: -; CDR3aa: CASSPGEETQYF; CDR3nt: TGTGCCAGCAGCCCCGGGGAGGAGACCCAGTACTTC
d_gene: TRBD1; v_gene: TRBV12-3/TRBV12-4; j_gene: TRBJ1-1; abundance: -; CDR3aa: CASRAGQGHLSFF; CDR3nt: TGTGCCAGCAGGGCGGGACAGGGGCACCTGAGTTTCTTT
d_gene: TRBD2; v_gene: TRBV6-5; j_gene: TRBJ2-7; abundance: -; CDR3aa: CASSGTTPSYEQYF; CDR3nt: TGTGCCAGCTCCGGGACTACCCCCTCCTACGAGCAGTACTTC
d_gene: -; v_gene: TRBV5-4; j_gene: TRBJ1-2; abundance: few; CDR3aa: CASSVPSGVNYGYTF; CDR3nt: TGTGCCAGCAGCGTTCCGTCAGGGGTTAACTATGGCTACACCTTC
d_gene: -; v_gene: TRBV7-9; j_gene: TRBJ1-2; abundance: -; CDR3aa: CASSSAWTPPPRDYGYTF; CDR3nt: TGTGCCAGCAGCTCTGCGTGGACTCCTCCACCCCGGGACTATGGCTACACCTTC
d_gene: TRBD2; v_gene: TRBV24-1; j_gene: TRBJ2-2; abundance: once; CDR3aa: CATSGGSSGTSFAGELFF; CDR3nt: TGTGCCACCAGTGGGGGGTCATCGGGGACTAGTTTTGCCGGGGAGCTGTTTTTT
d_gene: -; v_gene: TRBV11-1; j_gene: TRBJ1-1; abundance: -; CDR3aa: CASSLRAGPGTEAFF; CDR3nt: TGTGCCAGCAGCTTAAGGGCAGGGCCCGGCACTGAAGCTTTCTTT
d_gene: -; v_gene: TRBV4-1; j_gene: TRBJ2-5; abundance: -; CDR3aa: CASSQAELARETQYF; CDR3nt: TGCGCCAGCAGCCAAGCCGAGCTAGCTCGGGAGACCCAGTACTTC
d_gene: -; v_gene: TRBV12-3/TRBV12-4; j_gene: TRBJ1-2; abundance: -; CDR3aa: CASSSPGGYTF; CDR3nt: TGTGCCAGCAGCTCCCCCGGTGGCTACACCTTC
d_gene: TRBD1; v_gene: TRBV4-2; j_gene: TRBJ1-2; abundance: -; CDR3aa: CASSQKGGGQGGGYTF; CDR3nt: TGTGCCAGCAGCCAAAAGGGAGGCGGACAGGGCGGTGGCTACACCTTC
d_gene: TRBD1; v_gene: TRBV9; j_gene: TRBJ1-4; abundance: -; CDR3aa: CASAKTGGIEKLFF; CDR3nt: TGTGCCAGCGCTAAGACAGGGGGAATTGAAAAACTGTTTTTT
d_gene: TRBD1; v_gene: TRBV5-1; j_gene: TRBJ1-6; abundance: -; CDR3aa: CASSKRQGDNSPLHF; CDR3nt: TGCGCCAGCAGCAAAAGACAGGGGGACAATTCACCCCTCCACTTT
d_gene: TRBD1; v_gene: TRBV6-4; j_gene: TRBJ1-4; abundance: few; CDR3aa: CARIFSRGPSEKLFF; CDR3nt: TGTGCCAGAATATTTTCCAGGGGGCCGTCCGAAAAACTGTTTTTT
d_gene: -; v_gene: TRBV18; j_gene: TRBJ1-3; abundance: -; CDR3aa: CASSPVSSSSGNTIYF; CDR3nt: TGTGCCAGCTCACCAGTTTCAAGCTCCTCTGGAAACACCATATATTTT
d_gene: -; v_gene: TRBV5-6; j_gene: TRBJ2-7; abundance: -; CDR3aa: CASSLADRNIYEQYF; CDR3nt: TGTGCCAGCAGCTTGGCCGACAGAAATATCTACGAGCAGTACTTC
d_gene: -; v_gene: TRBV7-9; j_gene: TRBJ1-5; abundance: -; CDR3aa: CASSLGGLRETSNQPQHF; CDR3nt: TGTGCCAGCAGCTTGGGAGGGCTAAGGGAGACGAGCAATCAGCCCCAGCATTTT
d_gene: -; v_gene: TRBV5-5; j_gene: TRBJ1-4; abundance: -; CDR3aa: CASSSSTSGATSEKLFF; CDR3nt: TGTGCCAGCAGCTCGTCAACCTCAGGGGCGACGAGTGAAAAACTGTTTTTT
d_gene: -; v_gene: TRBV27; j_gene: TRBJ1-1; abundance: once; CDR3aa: CASSRGSHAFF; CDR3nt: TGTGCCAGCAGTCGAGGGAGTCATGCTTTCTTT
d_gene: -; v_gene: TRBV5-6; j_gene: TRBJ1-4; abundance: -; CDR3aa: CASSTSTTNEKLFF; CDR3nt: TGTGCCAGCAGCACCTCAACTACTAATGAAAAACTGTTTTTT
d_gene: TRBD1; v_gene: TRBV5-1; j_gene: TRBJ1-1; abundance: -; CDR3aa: CASSSDRVDTEAFF; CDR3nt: TGCGCCAGCAGCTCGGACAGGGTAGATACTGAAGCTTTCTTT